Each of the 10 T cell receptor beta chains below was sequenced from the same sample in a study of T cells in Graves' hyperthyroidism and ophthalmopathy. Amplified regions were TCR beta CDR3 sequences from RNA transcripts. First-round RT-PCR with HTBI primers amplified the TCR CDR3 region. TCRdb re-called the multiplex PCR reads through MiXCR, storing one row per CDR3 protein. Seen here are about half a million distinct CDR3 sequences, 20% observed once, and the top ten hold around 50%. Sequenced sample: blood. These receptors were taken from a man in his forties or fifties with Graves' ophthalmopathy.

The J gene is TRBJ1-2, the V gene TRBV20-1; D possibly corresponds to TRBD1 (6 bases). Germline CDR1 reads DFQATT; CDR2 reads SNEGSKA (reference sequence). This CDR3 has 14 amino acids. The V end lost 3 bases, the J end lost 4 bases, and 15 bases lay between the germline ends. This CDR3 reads CSASSGASTYGYTF. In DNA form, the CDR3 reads TGCAGTGCTAGTTCGGGGGCGTCGACCTATGGCTACACCTTC.

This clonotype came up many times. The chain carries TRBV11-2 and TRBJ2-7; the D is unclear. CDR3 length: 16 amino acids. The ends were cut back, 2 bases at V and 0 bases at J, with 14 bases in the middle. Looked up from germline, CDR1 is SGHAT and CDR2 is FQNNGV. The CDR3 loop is CASSLIGQTYSYEQYF. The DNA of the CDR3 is TGTGCCAGCAGCTTAATCGGGCAGACGTACTCCTACGAGCAGTACTTC.

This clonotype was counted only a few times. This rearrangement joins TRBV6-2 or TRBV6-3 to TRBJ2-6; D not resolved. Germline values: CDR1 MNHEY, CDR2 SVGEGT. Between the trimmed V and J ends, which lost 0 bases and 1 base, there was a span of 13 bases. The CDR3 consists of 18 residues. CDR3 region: CASSYSTLPKSGANVLTF. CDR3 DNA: TGTGCCAGCAGTTACTCAACACTACCTAAATCTGGGGCCAACGTCCTGACTTTC.

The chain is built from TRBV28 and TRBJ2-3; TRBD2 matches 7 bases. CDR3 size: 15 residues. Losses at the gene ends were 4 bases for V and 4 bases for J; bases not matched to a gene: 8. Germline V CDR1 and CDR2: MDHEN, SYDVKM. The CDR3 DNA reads TGTGCCAGCAGTTCGCCCGCGGGAGTTCCAGATACGCAGTATTTT. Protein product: CASSSPAGVPDTQYF.

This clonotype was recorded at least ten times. CDR3 amino acids: CASSLRPREAFF. As DNA, the CDR3 is TGTGCCAGCAGTTTACGCCCCCGTGAAGCTTTCTTT. V and J are TRBV12-3 or TRBV12-4 and TRBJ1-1; D not certain. Trimming took 2 bases from V and 7 from J, leaving 8 bases between them. The CDR3 has 12 amino acids.

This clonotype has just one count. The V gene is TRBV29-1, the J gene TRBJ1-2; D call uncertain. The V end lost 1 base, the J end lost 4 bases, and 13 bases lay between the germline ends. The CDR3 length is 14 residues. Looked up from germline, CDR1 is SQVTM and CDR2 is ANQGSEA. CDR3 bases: TGCAGCGTTGAAGCGGAGGGCGCCGGCTATGGCTACACCTTC. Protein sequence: CSVEAEGAGYGYTF. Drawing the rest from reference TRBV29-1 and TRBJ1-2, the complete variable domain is SAVISQKPSRDICQRGTSLTIQCQVDSQVTMMFWYRQQPGQSLTLIATANQGSEATYESGFVIDKFPISRPNLTFSTLTVSNMSPEDSSIYLCSVEAEGAGYGYTFGSGTRLTVV.

The CDR3 here is CSAGSIQGNSNQPQHF. The CDR3 region has the DNA TGCAGTGCTGGATCGATACAGGGGAATAGCAATCAGCCCCAGCATTTT. This chain joins TRBV20-1 and TRBJ1-5; TRBD1 matches at 7 bases. The junction had 10 bases not matched to a gene; V was cut back by 5 bases and J by 0 bases. The CDR3 loop spans 16 amino acids. CDR1 is DFQATT and CDR2 is SNEGSKA in the germline V gene (reference sequence).

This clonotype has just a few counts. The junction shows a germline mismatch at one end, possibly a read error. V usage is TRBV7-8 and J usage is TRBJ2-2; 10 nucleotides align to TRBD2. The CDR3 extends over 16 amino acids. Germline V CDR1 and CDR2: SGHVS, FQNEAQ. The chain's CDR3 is CASSIGLAENTGELFF. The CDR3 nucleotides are TGCGCCAGCAGCATAGGACTAGCGGAGAACACCGGGGAGCTGTTTTTT.

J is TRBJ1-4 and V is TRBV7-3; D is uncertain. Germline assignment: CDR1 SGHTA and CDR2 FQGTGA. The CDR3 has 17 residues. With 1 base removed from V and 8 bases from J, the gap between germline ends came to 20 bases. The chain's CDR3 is CASSLNYLGLVREKLFF. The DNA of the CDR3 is TGTGCCAGCAGCTTAAATTATCTCGGGTTGGTGCGCGAAAAACTGTTTTTT.

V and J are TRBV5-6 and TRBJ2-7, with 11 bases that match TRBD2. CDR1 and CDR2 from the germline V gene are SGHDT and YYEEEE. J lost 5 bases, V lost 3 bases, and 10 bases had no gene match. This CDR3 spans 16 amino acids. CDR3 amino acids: CASSSLTSGRSDEQYF. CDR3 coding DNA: TGTGCCAGCAGCTCGCTTACTAGCGGGAGAAGCGACGAGCAGTACTTC.